This entry concerns a single T cell receptor beta chain. This record belongs to a study of blood T cell repertoires in COVID-19. The CDR3 loop spans 17 amino acids. Germline CDR1 and CDR2: MDHEN and SYDVKM. V lost 6 bases to trimming and J lost 4 bases; unmatched junction nucleotides: 11. Measured with immunoSEQ multiplex PCR; TCRdb has only the in-frame clones, and not every one. This sample has around 65,000 clones, with 79% found just once. The V gene is TRBV28, the J gene TRBJ2-2; 10 bases match TRBD1. The specimen was peripheral blood. The TCR originated in a human donor in a cohort sampled during active COVID-19. The CDR3 nucleotides are TGTGCCAGCAGCAACCCGCGACAGGGGGCTGGCACCGGGGAGCTGTTTTTT. Protein: CASSNPRQGAGTGELFF.